The 21 T cell receptor beta chains given below trace back to one sample, sequenced in a study of cytomegalovirus exposure and HLA in healthy donors. 13 Jbeta primers and 60 Vbeta primers were used for the PCR. The data were produced by immunoSEQ multiplex PCR, yet TCRdb's version contains in-frame clones alone and is incomplete. The table records some 84,000 clones, around 66% of them present only once. The sequencing sample was made of PBMCs. Every receptor here comes from a woman aged 35 to 49 in good health and CMV-seropositive.

The rearrangement uses TRBV7-2 and TRBJ2-3; 8 nucleotides line up with TRBD1. Trimming at V came to 2 bases and at J to 4 bases, leaving 5 bases not matched to a gene. From germline, CDR1 is SGHTA and CDR2 FQGNSA. This CDR3 contains 15 residues. The CDR3 sequence: CASSLRQGASDTQYF. The CDR3 region has the DNA TGTGCCAGCAGCTTAAGGCAGGGGGCCTCAGATACGCAGTATTTT.

The gene calls are TRBV18 and TRBJ1-1; D ambiguous. This CDR3 comprises 13 residues. Germline-derived CDR1 and CDR2 are KGHSH and LQKENI. V dropped 2 bases and J dropped 1 base, with 5 bases sitting between them. CDR3 loop: CASSPVQNTEAFF. The CDR3 DNA sequence: TGTGCCAGCTCACCAGTCCAGAACACTGAAGCTTTCTTT. The full variable domain, its missing parts supplied by reference TRBV18 and TRBJ1-1, is NAGVMQNPRHLVRRRGQEARLRCSPMKGHSHVYWYRQLPEEGLKFMVYLQKENIIDESGMPKERFSAEFPKEGPSILRIQQVVRGDSAAYFCASSPVQNTEAFFGQGTRLTVV.

This chain links TRBV14 with TRBJ2-1; the D gene is possibly TRBD2 (6 bases). Trimming cost V 1 base and J 10 bases, with 17 bases left between them. CDR3 size: 15 residues. From germline, CDR1 is SGHDN and CDR2 FVKESK. This chain's CDR3 is CASSQGNLAFNEQFF. As DNA, the CDR3 is TGTGCCAGCAGCCAAGGTAACCTAGCGTTTAACGAGCAGTTCTTC.

J is TRBJ2-5 and V is TRBV6-1, with 8 bases matching TRBD1. Per germline, CDR1 MNHNS and CDR2 SASEGT. The CDR3 runs to 14 residues. V was clipped by 4 bases and J by 1 base; unmatched bases: 2. The CDR3, as DNA: TGTGCCAGCAGTGCTCAGGGGGCCCAAGAGACCCAGTACTTC. This sequence encodes CASSAQGAQETQYF.

The V gene is TRBV7-8, the J gene TRBJ2-7, with a possible D match to TRBD2 (5 bases). Germline V gene data show CDR1 as SGHVS and CDR2 as FQNEAQ. The CDR3 consists of 17 residues. V was clipped by 5 bases and J by 0 bases, with 20 bases between them. CDR3 sequence (DNA): TGTGCCAGCAGCCCCCCCCTAGCCGCGGTGATCTCCTACGAGCAGTACTTC. Translated: CASSPPLAAVISYEQYF.

The V call is TRBV7-8, the J call TRBJ2-7, with TRBD2 matching over 9 bases. The CDR3 loop spans 16 amino acids. Per the germline V gene, CDR1 is SGHVS and CDR2 is FQNEAQ. J was trimmed by 0 bases and V by 6 bases; bases with no gene match: 9. The CDR3 nucleotides read TGTGCCAGCAGGGGGGGGCTAGCGGGATCCTCCTACGAGCAGTACTTC. Translated: CASRGGLAGSSYEQYF.

The chain carries TRBV28 and TRBJ2-3; TRBD1 is a possible D gene (6 bases). This CDR3 spans 17 amino acids. Between the trimmed V and J ends, which lost 3 bases and 0 bases, there was a span of 16 bases. Germline V gene data show CDR1 as MDHEN and CDR2 as SYDVKM. The CDR3 here is CASSFAPGQPSTDTQYF. In nucleotides, the CDR3 is TGTGCCAGCAGTTTCGCCCCGGGACAACCAAGCACAGATACGCAGTATTTT.

This clone came up once. This same CDR3 is encoded by further DNA sequences in the sample. The rearrangement uses TRBV7-2 and TRBJ2-7, with D possibly matching TRBD1 (6 bases). The V end lost 5 bases, the J end lost 5 bases, and 10 bases lay between the germline ends. The CDR3 has 12 amino acids. The germline CDR1 and CDR2 sequences are SGHTA and FQGNSA. As DNA, the CDR3 is TGTGCCAGCAGCCGAGGGGGACACGAGCAGTACTTC. Protein: CASSRGGHEQYF. Full variable domain (rest looked up from reference TRBV7-2 and TRBJ2-7): GAGVSQSPSNKVTEKGKDVELRCDPISGHTALYWYRQSLGQGLEFLIYFQGNSAPDKSGLPSDRFSAERTGGSVSTLTIQRTQQEDSAVYLCASSRGGHEQYFGPGTRLTVT.

The chain uses TRBV11-2 and TRBJ2-7; 11 bases are shared with TRBD1. Trimming cost V 5 bases and J 4 bases; bases outside gene matches: 7. Per germline, CDR1 SGHAT and CDR2 FQNNGV. CDR3 length: 15 amino acids. The CDR3 is CASSLTGTGGYEQYF. CDR3 bases: TGTGCCAGCAGCCTTACCGGGACAGGGGGTTACGAGCAGTACTTC.

This clone was counted between two and nine times. The V and J genes are TRBV7-2 and TRBJ2-7; D is unresolved. The CDR3 is made up of 12 amino acids. Germline assignment: CDR1 SGHTA and CDR2 FQGNSA. V lost 5 bases and J 7 bases, leaving 12 bases between the germline ends. The CDR3 sequence: CASSPPRGEQYF. The DNA of the CDR3 is TGTGCCAGCAGCCCCCCCCGCGGAGAGCAGTACTTC. The variable domain in full, with the rest retrieved from reference TRBV7-2 and TRBJ2-7, is GAGVSQSPSNKVTEKGKDVELRCDPISGHTALYWYRQSLGQGLEFLIYFQGNSAPDKSGLPSDRFSAERTGGSVSTLTIQRTQQEDSAVYLCASSPPRGEQYFGPGTRLTVT.

The V call is TRBV4-3, the J call TRBJ1-3; 8 bases match TRBD1. There are 19 residues in the CDR3. Germline V gene data show CDR1 as LGHNA and CDR2 as YSLEER. V shed 0 bases and J 0 bases; nucleotides not matched to a gene: 10. The CDR3 DNA reads TGCGCCAGCAGCCAAGACTGGGACAGGCGCTACAGCTCTGGAAACACCATATATTTT. Translating gives CASSQDWDRRYSSGNTIYF.

The chain has TRBV5-1 and TRBJ1-1, with D unclear. V dropped 3 bases and J dropped 4 bases, with 13 bases sitting between them. The CDR3 extends over 14 amino acids. Germline V gene data show CDR1 as SGHRS and CDR2 as YFSETQ. The CDR3, as DNA: TGCGCCAGCAGCTCCTTCGATGGAGGCACTGAAGCTTTCTTT. Translating it yields CASSSFDGGTEAFF.

V gene TRBV28 combines with J gene TRBJ2-7; 7 nucleotides line up with TRBD1. Trimming at V came to 5 bases and at J to 3 bases, leaving 10 bases not matched to a gene. Germline values: CDR1 MDHEN, CDR2 SYDVKM. The CDR3 contains 15 residues. Written as DNA, the CDR3 is TGTGCCAGCAGTAGAGGGGACAGAGTTGACTACGAGCAGTACTTC. This gives the protein CASSRGDRVDYEQYF.

This clone has just one count. This chain joins TRBV6-5 and TRBJ1-5; 8 bases are a match to TRBD1. This CDR3 spans 14 amino acids. The germline gives CDR1 MNHEY, CDR2 SVGAGI. The V and J ends lost 6 bases and 4 bases, in that order; junction bases with no gene match: 5. CDR3 in amino acids: CASSQDRANQPQHF. The CDR3 DNA follows: TGTGCCAGCAGCCAGGACAGGGCGAATCAGCCCCAGCATTTT.

V usage is TRBV10-3 and J usage is TRBJ2-2, with TRBD1 matching over 8 bases. Per germline, CDR1 ENHRY and CDR2 SYGVKD. J lost 6 bases, V lost 6 bases, and 3 bases had no gene match. The CDR3 consists of 13 residues. The CDR3 loop reads CAISRQGSGELFF. The CDR3 DNA is TGTGCCATCAGCCGACAGGGGTCCGGGGAGCTGTTTTTT.

This clone was counted a few times. The V gene is TRBV28, the J gene TRBJ2-7; D gene uncertain. This CDR3 has 14 residues. CDR1 MDHEN and CDR2 SYDVKM come from the germline V gene. The V and J ends lost 2 bases and 5 bases respectively, with 13 bases between them. The CDR3 reads CASSLDSRGNEQYF. CDR3 DNA: TGTGCCAGCAGTTTAGACTCCCGAGGCAACGAGCAGTACTTC.

The chain carries TRBV11-2 and TRBJ2-5; no definite D call. The J call is uncertain, as TRBJ2-7 better fits the DNA end. This CDR3 comprises 15 residues. CDR1 is SGHAT and CDR2 is FQNNGV in the germline V gene. This chain's CDR3 is CASSLGLDGTYEQYF. The CDR3 bases are TGTGCCAGCAGCTTAGGGCTAGACGGAACCTACGAGCAGTACTTC.

In this sample, this clone turned up a few times. This sequence joins TRBV10-2 and TRBJ2-7, with TRBD2 identical over 10 bases. Germline loops: CDR1 WSHSY, CDR2 SAAADI. V trimming: 0 bases; J trimming: 5 bases; junction bases outside the gene matches: 4. The CDR3 covers 15 residues. CDR3 sequence: CASSESLAGDDEQYF. The CDR3 nucleotides read TGCGCCAGCAGTGAGTCCCTAGCGGGAGATGACGAGCAGTACTTC.

The chain employs TRBV6-1 and TRBJ1-2; 9 bases agree with TRBD1. This CDR3 is 15 amino acids long. The junction had 7 bases not matched to a gene; V was cut back by 6 bases and J by 2 bases. Germline CDR1 is MNHNS and CDR2 is SASEGT. The CDR3 protein is CASRLIGQGNYGYTF. CDR3 nucleotides: TGTGCCAGCAGACTCATAGGACAGGGGAACTATGGCTACACCTTC.

Only a few counts were recorded for this clone. This sequence joins TRBV27 and TRBJ1-1, with D unclear. The V gene lost 6 bases and the J gene lost 7 bases, with 15 bases spanning the gap. The germline CDR1 and CDR2 sequences are MNHEY and SMNVEV (reference sequence). The CDR3 length is 13 residues. The CDR3, as DNA: TGTGCCAGCAGCCTGACGGGTAAATTTGAAGCTTTCTTT. Translating gives CASSLTGKFEAFF.

This clone turned up a few times. CDR3 amino acids: CASSLQAYGYTF. CDR3 bases: TGTGCCAGCAGTTTACAGGCCTATGGCTACACCTTC. The chain combines TRBV28 with TRBJ1-2, with no clear D. The CDR3 runs to 12 residues. V lost 2 bases and J lost 4, with 5 bases in between. From germline, CDR1 is MDHEN and CDR2 SYDVKM.